A selection of T cell receptor beta chains follows, all from one sample in a study of T cell changes during pregnancy in multiple sclerosis. Profiled with immunoSEQ multiplex PCR; TCRdb holds only in-frame clones, not every one. Of 120,000 or so clones listed, about 94% are singletons. This specimen was peripheral blood, taken before pregnancy. The receptors here all came from a female donor with multiple sclerosis, enrolled in a pregnancy study. Both conserved end residues are part of each CDR3. Fields, in order: clone size, V gene, D gene, J gene, CDR3 protein, CDR3 DNA. The D gene is left open where the match is weak. Only some rows state a clone size, as once, few, many or a class for expanded clones.

.	TRBV5-4	.	TRBJ2-1	CASSAAAVSYNEQFF	TGTGCCAGCAGCGCGGCGGCGGTTTCCTACAATGAGCAGTTCTTC
.	TRBV5-1	TRBD1	TRBJ1-1	CASSLPGQGQAEAFF	TGCGCCAGCAGCCTACCGGGACAGGGTCAGGCTGAAGCTTTCTTT
once	TRBV9	.	TRBJ2-1	CASSATESSYNEQFF	TGTGCCAGCAGCGCAACAGAGTCCTCCTACAATGAGCAGTTCTTC
once	TRBV28	.	TRBJ1-5	CASSLWQGAPSNQPQHF	TGTGCCAGCAGTTTATGGCAGGGTGCCCCCTCTAATCAGCCCCAGCATTTT
.	TRBV28	TRBD2	TRBJ2-7	CASSGGHSYEQYF	TGTGCCAGCTCGGGGGGGCACTCCTACGAGCAGTACTTC
.	TRBV5-1	.	TRBJ2-7	CASSVVSSGSYEQYF	TGCGCCAGCAGCGTGGTGTCTAGTGGGTCCTACGAGCAGTACTTC
.	TRBV14	TRBD2	TRBJ2-1	CASSRTSGRADEQFF	TGTGCCAGCAGCCGTACTAGCGGGAGGGCCGATGAGCAGTTCTTC
.	TRBV1	.	TRBJ1-1	CTSSQDGTKLNTEAFF	TGCACCAGCAGCCAAGATGGTACCAAGCTCAACACTGAAGCTTTCTTT
.	TRBV5-4	TRBD2	TRBJ2-7	CASSRTSGRSHEQYF	TGTGCCAGCAGCCGGACTAGCGGGAGGTCCCACGAGCAGTACTTC
.	TRBV5-1	TRBD1	TRBJ2-2	CASSRDRPSGTGELFF	TGCGCCAGCAGCAGGGACAGGCCTTCGGGGACCGGGGAGCTGTTTTTT
.	TRBV2	TRBD2	TRBJ2-5	CASSVFPGGGVQETQYF	TGTGCCAGCAGTGTCTTCCCTGGCGGGGGGGTTCAAGAGACCCAGTACTTC
.	TRBV7-9	.	TRBJ1-3	CASSPAGLISGNTIYF	TGTGCCAGCAGCCCTGCTGGACTGATCTCTGGAAACACCATATATTTT
.	TRBV5-1	TRBD2	TRBJ2-5	CASSLGTAGGPETQYF	TGCGCCAGCAGCTTGGGTACGGCGGGAGGGCCGGAGACCCAGTACTTC
.	TRBV7-8	.	TRBJ2-7	CASSQTDYLYEQYF	TGTGCCAGCAGCCAAACAGACTACCTCTACGAGCAGTACTTC
.	TRBV7-2	TRBD2	TRBJ2-5	CASSYPWRGGQETQYF	TGTGCCAGCAGCTACCCGTGGCGGGGGGGACAAGAGACCCAGTACTTC
.	TRBV11-1	.	TRBJ2-5	CASSFGVQETQYF	TGTGCCAGCAGCTTCGGGGTCCAAGAGACCCAGTACTTC
few	TRBV19	.	TRBJ1-1	CASSNTLQGEAFF	TGTGCCAGTAGTAATACCCTCCAGGGTGAAGCTTTCTTT
.	TRBV7-9	.	TRBJ1-1	CASSSAFPEAFF	TGTGCCAGCAGCTCAGCCTTTCCTGAAGCTTTCTTT
.	TRBV7-3	TRBD2	TRBJ2-1	CASSLSAGVSYEQFF	TGTGCCAGCAGCCTCTCCGCGGGAGTAAGCTATGAGCAGTTCTTC
.	TRBV7-5	.	TRBJ1-5	CVRSPDRGLGQPQHF	TGTGTCAGAAGCCCGGACAGGGGACTGGGTCAGCCCCAGCATTTT
.	TRBV5-1	.	TRBJ1-1	CASSFQGRGTEAFF	TGCGCCAGCAGCTTTCAGGGGAGGGGGACTGAAGCTTTCTTT
.	TRBV6-6	TRBD2	TRBJ2-1	CASSYPLAGDHEQFF	TGTGCCAGCAGTTATCCCCTAGCGGGGGACCATGAGCAGTTCTTC
few	TRBV28	TRBD1	TRBJ1-2	CASRPPTGQGEFGYTF	TGTGCCAGCAGGCCCCCGACCGGACAGGGGGAGTTTGGCTACACCTTC
.	TRBV27	.	TRBJ1-2	CASSLSPGTNYGYTF	TGTGCCAGCAGTTTATCGCCAGGAACAAACTATGGCTACACCTTC
.	TRBV19	TRBD1	TRBJ2-2	CASRTGIAGELFF	TGTGCCAGTAGGACAGGGATCGCCGGGGAGCTGTTTTTT
.	TRBV7-9	TRBD1	TRBJ2-2	CASSYRGDGELFF	TGTGCCAGCAGCTACAGGGGGGACGGGGAGCTGTTTTTT
.	TRBV5-1	TRBD1	TRBJ1-2	CASSSTGGDYGYTF	TGCGCCAGCAGCTCCACAGGGGGCGACTATGGCTACACCTTC
.	TRBV19	TRBD1	TRBJ2-3	CASRDRGLADTQYF	TGTGCCAGTAGGGACAGGGGGCTCGCAGATACGCAGTATTTT
.	TRBV7-8	TRBD2	TRBJ2-5	CASSLAIWYRGSGEETQYF	TGTGCCAGCAGCTTAGCTATTTGGTATCGCGGGAGTGGGGAGGAGACCCAGTACTTC
.	TRBV29-1	.	TRBJ2-2	CSVDRGGAGELFF	TGCAGCGTTGACAGGGGTGGGGCCGGGGAGCTGTTTTTT
.	TRBV7-9	.	TRBJ1-3	CASSLVADTIYF	TGTGCCAGCAGCTTAGTCGCGGACACCATATATTTT